Listed below are T cell receptor beta chains from one sample, sequenced in a study of blood T cell repertoires in COVID-19. Clones were sequenced by immunoSEQ multiplex PCR, and TCRdb holds only the in-frame ones, with some missing. The sample lists about 100,000 clones, 84% occurring once. Sequenced: peripheral blood. These receptors all stem from a human donor in a cohort sampled during active COVID-19. Both conserved end residues are part of each CDR3. The order of the fields is V gene, J gene, clone size, D gene, CDR3 DNA, CDR3 protein. A D gene is named only where the DNA matches it firmly. Some rows have no size entry. The others give once, few or many, or a class for an expanded clone.

TRBV7-2	TRBJ2-1	.	.	TGTGCCAGCAGCTTGTCGGGGGTCCCCTACAATGAGCAGTTCTTC	CASSLSGVPYNEQFF
TRBV5-1	TRBJ2-1	.	.	TGCGCCAGCAGCTTGGCCCCGGGTGGTTACAATGAGCAGTTCTTC	CASSLAPGGYNEQFF
TRBV7-2	TRBJ2-7	.	.	TGTGCCAGCAGCTTAGCTTCGGGACATAAAAACGAGCAGTACTTC	CASSLASGHKNEQYF
TRBV5-6	TRBJ2-7	.	.	TGTGCCAGCAGCCGCCAAAGCCTGCCGTACTTC	CASSRQSLPYF
TRBV5-1	TRBJ1-6	few	TRBD1	TGCGCCAGCAGCTTGGCCCAAGGACAGGGGACTTCACCCCTCCACTTT	CASSLAQGQGTSPLHF
TRBV2	TRBJ2-7	.	.	TGTGCCAGCAGTGTCGACAGGCGCGAGCAGTACTTC	CASSVDRREQYF
TRBV6-5	TRBJ1-1	.	.	TGTGCCAGCAGTCACGTAAGCGAAGCTTTCTTT	CASSHVSEAFF
TRBV14	TRBJ1-2	.	TRBD1	TGTGCCAGCAGCCCATCCTACAGGGGTCTCGAATATGGCTACACCTTC	CASSPSYRGLEYGYTF
TRBV6-5	TRBJ1-3	few	.	TGTGCCAGCAGACTTGGAAACACCATATATTTT	CASRLGNTIYF
TRBV30	TRBJ2-3	once	TRBD2	TGTGCCTGGTCTAGCGGGGGGGTTAACACAGATACGCAGTATTTT	CAWSSGGVNTDTQYF
TRBV20-1	TRBJ2-7	.	.	TGCAGTGCTAGTATGGGCCGGGGGAGCTCCTACGAGCAGTACTTC	CSASMGRGSSYEQYF
TRBV7-2	TRBJ1-5	.	.	TGTGCCAGCAGCTTAGGCGGGATCGGACAGCCCCAGCATTTT	CASSLGGIGQPQHF
TRBV18	TRBJ2-7	.	TRBD2	TGTGCCAGCTCAGATACCGGGACTAGCGGGGGCGTAAGGTACTTC	CASSDTGTSGGVRYF
TRBV7-3	TRBJ2-1	once	TRBD2	TGTGCCAGCAGCTTAGCACTAGCGGGGGGGCAGAATGAGCAGTTCTTC	CASSLALAGGQNEQFF
TRBV7-6	TRBJ1-6	.	TRBD1	TGTGCCAGCAGCTTAAGGAGTCCGGGACAGGGCTTGAGCTCCTATAATTCACCCCTCCACTTT	CASSLRSPGQGLSSYNSPLHF
TRBV5-1	TRBJ1-2	.	TRBD1	TGCGCCAGCAGCAGCGGACAGGGGGGATTTGGCTACACCTTC	CASSSGQGGFGYTF
TRBV5-4	TRBJ2-7	.	.	TGTGCCAGCAGCTTAGGGGCAGCACCCTACGAGCAGTACTTC	CASSLGAAPYEQYF
TRBV2	TRBJ2-5	.	TRBD1	TGTGCCAGCGACTACAGGGGGCAGACCCAGTACTTC	CASDYRGQTQYF
TRBV6-5	TRBJ2-1	.	.	TGTGCCAGCGCCCTTTCGGGGAACAATGAGCAGTTCTTC	CASALSGNNEQFF
TRBV4-3	TRBJ1-4	.	.	TGCGCCAGCACGCCTGCGCTGATAACTAATGAAAAACTGTTTTTT	CASTPALITNEKLFF
TRBV2	TRBJ2-2	.	TRBD1	TGTGCCAGCAGGAGACAGGGGATAAACACCGGGGAGCTGTTTTTT	CASRRQGINTGELFF
TRBV2	TRBJ1-5	few	.	TGTGCCAGCAACAGGGAACGGGGCAATCAGCCCCAGCATTTT	CASNRERGNQPQHF
TRBV4-2	TRBJ1-3	.	TRBD1	TGTGCCAGCAGCCAACTGGTCCGGGACAGTCCATATTTT	CASSQLVRDSPYF
TRBV15	TRBJ2-6	.	.	TGTGCCACCAGCCCAATCCGGTCTGGGGCCAACGTCCTGACTTTC	CATSPIRSGANVLTF
TRBV29-1	TRBJ2-2	.	TRBD1	TGCAGCGTGACAGGGGGACGGACCGGGGAGCTGTTTTTT	CSVTGGRTGELFF
TRBV28	TRBJ2-3	.	TRBD2	TGTGCCAGCAGTACTAGCGGGGGTACAGATACGCAGTATTTT	CASSTSGGTDTQYF
TRBV5-1	TRBJ2-5	.	TRBD1	TGCGCCAGCAGCTTTACCGGGACAGGGAGTTTAAAGACCCAGTACTTC	CASSFTGTGSLKTQYF
TRBV10-3	TRBJ1-6	.	.	TGTGCCATCAAGGGGGACGGTTTTTATAATTCACCCCTCCACTTT	CAIKGDGFYNSPLHF
TRBV13	TRBJ2-3	.	.	TGTGCCAGCAGCTTTTCAGGGACTTACACAGATACGCAGTATTTT	CASSFSGTYTDTQYF
TRBV27	TRBJ2-3	.	.	TGTGCCAGCAGTTTCAGAGGGAGGATGAGCACAGATACGCAGTATTTT	CASSFRGRMSTDTQYF
TRBV7-9	TRBJ1-1	.	.	TGTGCCAGCAGCCGGACAGATACTGAAGCTTTCTTT	CASSRTDTEAFF
TRBV19	TRBJ1-6	.	.	TGTGCCAGTAGTAGTGTGCGGGCCCAAAATTCACCCCTCCACTTT	CASSSVRAQNSPLHF
TRBV18	TRBJ1-5	few	TRBD1	TGTGCCGGCAGAAAGACCCCACAGGGGGCGGATCAGCCCCAGCATTTT	CAGRKTPQGADQPQHF
TRBV7-2	TRBJ1-1	.	.	TGTGCCAGCACCTACCCAGGGGTTACTGAAGCTTTCTTT	CASTYPGVTEAFF
TRBV19	TRBJ2-7	.	TRBD2	TGTGCCAGTAGTGATTGGACTAGAGGCAGCGAGCAGTACTTC	CASSDWTRGSEQYF
TRBV18	TRBJ1-1	.	TRBD1	TGTGCCAGCTCGCGGACAGGGACATCGAACACTGAAGCTTTCTTT	CASSRTGTSNTEAFF
TRBV7-9	TRBJ1-1	.	.	TGTGCCAGCAGCAACAGGGTATGGGACACTGAAGCTTTCTTT	CASSNRVWDTEAFF
TRBV4-2	TRBJ2-5	.	TRBD2	TGTGCCAGCAGCCAGGGGACTAGCGGGGGAGTAGAGACCCAGTACTTC	CASSQGTSGGVETQYF
TRBV27	TRBJ1-6	few	.	TGTGCCAGCAGTTTTCGGGATTCACCCCTCCACTTT	CASSFRDSPLHF
TRBV28	TRBJ1-5	few	.	TGTGCCAGCAGTCTCCCCGGCGGGGGTCAGCCCCAGCATTTT	CASSLPGGGQPQHF
TRBV4-1	TRBJ1-4	.	.	TGCGCCAGCAGCCAAGCGCGGGCAACTAATGAAAAACTGTTTTTT	CASSQARATNEKLFF
TRBV9	TRBJ2-7	.	TRBD2	TGTGCCAGCAGCTCCCACCCTTCGGGGGGGCGCTACGAGCAGTACTTC	CASSSHPSGGRYEQYF
TRBV5-4	TRBJ2-2	once	TRBD1	TGTGCCAGCATGGACCGGGACAGGGCGAACACCGGGGAGCTGTTTTTT	CASMDRDRANTGELFF
TRBV7-9	TRBJ1-4	.	.	TGTGCCAGCAGCTTAGAAATGAGGGGGTATGGTGAAAAACTGTTTTTT	CASSLEMRGYGEKLFF
TRBV28	TRBJ2-5	.	TRBD1	TGTGCCAGCAGGGACGGGACAGCTATTGGGGAGACCCAGTACTTC	CASRDGTAIGETQYF
TRBV4-1	TRBJ2-3	few	TRBD1	TGCGCCAGCAGCTTGGGACAGGGGGCGCGAGATACGCAGTATTTT	CASSLGQGARDTQYF
TRBV7-2	TRBJ1-1	.	TRBD1	TGTGCCAGCAGCATCACCGGGACAGGGCAGCGTACTGAAGCTTTCTTT	CASSITGTGQRTEAFF
TRBV6-6	TRBJ1-1	.	.	TGTGCCAGCAGCCCAGGGCGCGTTAACACTGAAGCTTTCTTT	CASSPGRVNTEAFF
TRBV7-8	TRBJ1-5	many	.	TGTGCCAGCAGCCTGGCTCCAAGGGGCCGACGAGCAAATCAGCCCCAGCATTTT	CASSLAPRGRRANQPQHF
TRBV20-1	TRBJ2-2	.	.	TGCAGTGCTCTAGTGTACGGGGAGCTGTTTTTT	CSALVYGELFF
TRBV7-2	TRBJ1-3	.	TRBD1	TGTGCCAGCAGCTTAGCAGGGCGGGCAGGGGGACATTCTGGAAACACCATATATTTT	CASSLAGRAGGHSGNTIYF